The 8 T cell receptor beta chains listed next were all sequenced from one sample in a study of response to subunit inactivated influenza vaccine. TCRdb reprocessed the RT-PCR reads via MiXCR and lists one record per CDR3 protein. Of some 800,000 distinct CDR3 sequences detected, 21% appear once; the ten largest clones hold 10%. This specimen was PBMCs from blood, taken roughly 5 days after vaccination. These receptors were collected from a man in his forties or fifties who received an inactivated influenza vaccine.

The CDR3 is CASSQDKLYNEQFF. The CDR3 DNA follows: TGTGCCAGCAGCCAAGATAAACTCTACAATGAGCAGTTCTTC. The chain carries TRBV3-1 and TRBJ2-1; D is ambiguous. CDR3 length: 14 amino acids. Trimming removed 0 bases at V and 3 bases at J, with 6 bases between. Looked up from germline, CDR1 is LGHDT and CDR2 is YNNKEL (reference sequence).

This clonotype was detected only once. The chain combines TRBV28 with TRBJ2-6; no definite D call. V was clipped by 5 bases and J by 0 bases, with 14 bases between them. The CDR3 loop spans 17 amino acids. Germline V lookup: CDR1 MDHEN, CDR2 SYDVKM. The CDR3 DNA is TGTGCCAGCAGTCAGGACGCGGATTTCTCTGGGGCCAACGTCCTGACTTTC. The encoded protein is CASSQDADFSGANVLTF.

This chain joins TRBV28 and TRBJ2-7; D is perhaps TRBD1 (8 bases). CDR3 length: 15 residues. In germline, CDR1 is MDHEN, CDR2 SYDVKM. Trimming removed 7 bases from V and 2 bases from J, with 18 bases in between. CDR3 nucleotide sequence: TGTGCCAGCACCCCGAACAGGGGGGGGACCTACGAGCAGTACTTC. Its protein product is CASTPNRGGTYEQYF.

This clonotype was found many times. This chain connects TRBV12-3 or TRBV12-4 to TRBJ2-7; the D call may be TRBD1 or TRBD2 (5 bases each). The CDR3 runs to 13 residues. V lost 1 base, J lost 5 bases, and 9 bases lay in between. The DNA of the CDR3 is TGTGCCAGCAGTTTAGGCAGGGACCACGAGCAGTACTTC. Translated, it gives CASSLGRDHEQYF.

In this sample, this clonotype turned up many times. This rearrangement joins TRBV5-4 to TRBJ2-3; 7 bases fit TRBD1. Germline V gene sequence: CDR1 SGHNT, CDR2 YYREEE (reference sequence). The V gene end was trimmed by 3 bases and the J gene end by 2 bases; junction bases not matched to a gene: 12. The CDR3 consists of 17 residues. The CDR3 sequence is CASSSSGQRKITDTQYF. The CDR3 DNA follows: TGTGCCAGCAGCTCCTCGGGACAGAGGAAAATCACAGATACGCAGTATTTT.

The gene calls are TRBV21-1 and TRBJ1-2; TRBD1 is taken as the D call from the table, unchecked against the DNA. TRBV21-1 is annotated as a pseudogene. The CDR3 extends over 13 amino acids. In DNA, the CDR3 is TGTGCCAGCAAACCCGGACAGAACTATGGCTACACCTTC. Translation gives CASKPGQNYGYTF.

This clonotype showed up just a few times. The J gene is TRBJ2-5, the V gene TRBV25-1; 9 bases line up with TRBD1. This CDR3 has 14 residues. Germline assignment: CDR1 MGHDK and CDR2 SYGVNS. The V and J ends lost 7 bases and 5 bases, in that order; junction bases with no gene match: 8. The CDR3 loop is CASTPLGQGETQYF. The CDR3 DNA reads TGTGCCAGCACCCCCCTGGGACAGGGTGAGACCCAGTACTTC.

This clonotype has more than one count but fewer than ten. The chain's CDR3 is CATSRELGTVVNEQYF. The CDR3, as DNA: TGTGCCACCAGCAGAGAACTCGGGACAGTGGTAAACGAGCAGTACTTC. The V gene is TRBV15, the J gene TRBJ2-7; 7 nucleotides agree with TRBD1. This CDR3 comprises 16 residues. From germline, CDR1 is LNHNV and CDR2 YYDKDF (reference sequence). Losses at the gene ends were 0 bases for V and 5 bases for J; bases not matched to a gene: 10.